A selection of T cell receptor beta chains follows, all from one sample in a study of neurological immune-mediated disorders. Each CDR3 protein is one row after TCRdb ran MiXCR on the 5' RACE reads. In the table there are about 62,000 distinct CDR3 sequences, around 4.8% of which are singletons. The specimen was PBMCs. The origin of the receptors is a woman between 50 and 59 years old with multiple sclerosis. Both conserved end residues are part of each CDR3. The D gene is left open where the match is weak. Clone size, where shown, is once, few, many, or a class for clones that have expanded.

v_gene,abundance,j_gene,d_gene,CDR3nt,CDR3aa
TRBV7-8,many,TRBJ1-1,NA,TGTGCCAGCAGCCTCGGATTTGGGACTGAAGCTTTCTTT,CASSLGFGTEAFF
TRBV7-2,many,TRBJ1-2,NA,TGTGCCAGCAGCTTAATGGGTCTGGACCGCTATGGCTACACCTTC,CASSLMGLDRYGYTF
TRBV5-5,many,TRBJ2-5,NA,TGTGCCAGCAGCCGAGCGACAGGAGTCGAGACCCAGTACTTC,CASSRATGVETQYF
TRBV7-3,many,TRBJ2-7,NA,TGTGCCAGCAGCTTAGCAAGCTCCTACGAGCAGTACTTC,CASSLASSYEQYF
TRBV6-2/TRBV6-3,many,TRBJ2-6,NA,TGTGCCAGCAAGACAGGCTGGGCTGGGGCCAACGTCCTGACTTTC,CASKTGWAGANVLTF
TRBV2,many,TRBJ2-2,NA,TGTGCCAGCAGTGAATATATCAGGGGACCGCCCGGGGAGCTGTTTTTT,CASSEYIRGPPGELFF
TRBV4-3,many,TRBJ2-5,TRBD2,TGCGCCAGCAGCCGAGCCGGGACTAGCGGGGAAGAGACCCAGTACTTC,CASSRAGTSGEETQYF
TRBV5-1,many,TRBJ2-3,TRBD2,TGCGCCAGCAGCTTGGTGGAGCGGGGCCCCACAGATACGCAGTATTTT,CASSLVERGPTDTQYF
TRBV7-8,many,TRBJ2-1,TRBD2,TGTGCCAGCAGCCGCTTTCCCCCCAGCGGGGCATACAATGAGCAGTTCTTC,CASSRFPPSGAYNEQFF
TRBV10-3,few,TRBJ1-2,NA,TGTGCCATCAGTGAGTCGATGGGGAACTATGGCTACACCTTC,CAISESMGNYGYTF
TRBV4-3,many,TRBJ2-5,NA,TGCGCCAGCAGCCAAGATTTGAGTGGACTCCGGGAGACCCAGTACTTC,CASSQDLSGLRETQYF
TRBV7-9,many,TRBJ1-4,NA,TGTGCCAGCAGCTTAGCTGGGAAGGGGCGGACTGAAAAACTGTTTTTT,CASSLAGKGRTEKLFF
TRBV7-2,many,TRBJ2-3,NA,TGTGCCAGCAGCTTAGTAGTATCAGTAGCGGCCCCAGATACGCAGTATTTT,CASSLVVSVAAPDTQYF
TRBV29-1,NA,TRBJ2-3,NA,TGCAGCGTTGGAAAGGGAACGGATACGCAGTATTTT,CSVGKGTDTQYF
TRBV6-5,few,TRBJ1-4,TRBD1,TGTGCCAGCAGTTACGGGACAGGGAAGGAAAAACTGTTTTTT,CASSYGTGKEKLFF
TRBV6-6,many,TRBJ1-6,NA,TGTGCCAGCAGCGAGGGCAGCCTTCTTTCCCTCCACTTT,CASSEGSLLSLHF
TRBV5-1,many,TRBJ2-7,TRBD1,TGCGCCAGCAGCCCGGGGACAGCCTACGAGCAGTACTTC,CASSPGTAYEQYF
TRBV28,many,TRBJ1-1,NA,TGTGCCAGCAGTTTACCAGGAGGGTCCACTGAAGCTTTCTTT,CASSLPGGSTEAFF
TRBV5-1,many,TRBJ2-1,NA,TGCGCCAGCAGACCCACTAGCACCTCCTACAATGAGCAGTTCTTC,CASRPTSTSYNEQFF